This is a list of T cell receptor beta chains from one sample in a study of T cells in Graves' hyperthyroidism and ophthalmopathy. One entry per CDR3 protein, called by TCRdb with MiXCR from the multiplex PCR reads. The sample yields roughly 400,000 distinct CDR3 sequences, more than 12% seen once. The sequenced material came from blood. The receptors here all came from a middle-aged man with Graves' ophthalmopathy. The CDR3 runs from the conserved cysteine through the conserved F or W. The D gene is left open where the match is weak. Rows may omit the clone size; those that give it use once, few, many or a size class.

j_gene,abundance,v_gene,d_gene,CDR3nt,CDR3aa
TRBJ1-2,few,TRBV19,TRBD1,TGTGCCAGTAGTAGCCGACAGGGGGCAAATGGCTACACCTTC,CASSSRQGANGYTF
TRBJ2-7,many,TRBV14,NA,TGTGCCAGCAGCCAAGTTGGTGGGATCGAGCAGTACTTC,CASSQVGGIEQYF
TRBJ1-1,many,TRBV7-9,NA,TGTGCCAGCAGCTATCACAGGGCTTCGAACACTGAAGCTTTCTTT,CASSYHRASNTEAFF
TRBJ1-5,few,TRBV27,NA,TGTGCCAGCAGTGCTACCAACGGGAATCAGCCCCAGCATTTT,CASSATNGNQPQHF
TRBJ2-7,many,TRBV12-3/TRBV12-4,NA,TGTGCCAGCAGTCCACTCAACTACGAGCAGTACTTC,CASSPLNYEQYF
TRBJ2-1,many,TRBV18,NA,TGTGCCAGCTCACCAACCCAGGGGACCTACAATGAGCAGTTCTTC,CASSPTQGTYNEQFF
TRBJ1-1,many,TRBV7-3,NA,TGTGCCAGCAGCTTGAAACCTAGCACTGAAGCTTTCTTT,CASSLKPSTEAFF
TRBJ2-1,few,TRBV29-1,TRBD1,TGCAGCGTTGGGACAGGGGGTAGTGAGCAGTTCTTC,CSVGTGGSEQFF
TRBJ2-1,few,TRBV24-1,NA,TGTGCCACCAGTGAGACGAAACTTCGTCTCACCAATGAGCAGTTCTTC,CATSETKLRLTNEQFF
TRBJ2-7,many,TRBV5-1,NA,TGCGCCAGCAGCTATGTGGACGGACGCCTGGACGAGCAGTACTTC,CASSYVDGRLDEQYF
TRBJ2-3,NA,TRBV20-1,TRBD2,TGCAGTGCTTCCCGCCCGGGGGGGGGGGATACGCAGTATTTT,CSASRPGGGDTQYF
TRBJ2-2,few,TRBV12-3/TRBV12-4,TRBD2,TGTGCCAGCAGCTCCTCGTGGTTCAGCCTGATACTAGCGAAGAGCACCGGGGAGCTGTTTTTT,CASSSSWFSLILAKSTGELFF
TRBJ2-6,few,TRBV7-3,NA,TGTGCCAGCAGCACCTTTCCGGGCTCTGGGGCCAACGTCCTGACTTTC,CASSTFPGSGANVLTF
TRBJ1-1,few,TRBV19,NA,TGTGCCAGTAGTTCTACCGGGACTAACACTGAAGCTTTCTTT,CASSSTGTNTEAFF
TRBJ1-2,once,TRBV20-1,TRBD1,TGCAGTGCAAACCGTGGGGACAGGGCGGATGGCTACACCTTC,CSANRGDRADGYTF
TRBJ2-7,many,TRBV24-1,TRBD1,TGTGCCACCAGTTCCCCCGGGACAGGGAGGGAGTACGAGCAGTACTTC,CATSSPGTGREYEQYF